Listed below are T cell receptor beta chains from one sample, sequenced in a study of T cells after posttransplantation cyclophosphamide. Sequencing was performed with immunoSEQ multiplex PCR; in TCRdb, only in-frame clones are kept and a portion is missing. Altogether roughly 45,000 clones were found in the sample, and no singletons occur. The sample consisted of PBMCs. These receptors originate from a man between 40 and 49 years old in good health, CMV-negative, and a related stem cell transplant donor. Both conserved end residues are part of each CDR3. D genes are given only for firm matches. Size values are once, few and many counts, or a class for expanded clones, and some rows have none.

abundance	v_gene	d_gene	j_gene	CDR3nt	CDR3aa
many	TRBV27	-	TRBJ1-3	TGTGCCAGCAGGCTCGGCACAGGGCCTGGAAACACCATATATTTT	CASRLGTGPGNTIYF
many	TRBV2	-	TRBJ2-3	TGTGCCAGCAGTGACTGGACAGAAGATAGCACAGATACGCAGTATTTT	CASSDWTEDSTDTQYF
many	TRBV29-1	-	TRBJ1-1	TGCAGCGCCCGACAGGACCTTGAAGCTTTCTTT	CSARQDLEAFF
few	TRBV5-1	-	TRBJ1-6	TGCGCCAGCAGCCCACAGGGCCGGGATTCACCCCTCCACTTT	CASSPQGRDSPLHF
-	TRBV10-3	TRBD1	TRBJ2-7	TGTGCCATTTTAGGGACAGTTAACTACGAGCAGTACTTC	CAILGTVNYEQYF
many	TRBV6-1	TRBD2	TRBJ2-1	TGTGCCAGTGATCGAGCGGGAGACGGCAATGAGCAGTTCTTC	CASDRAGDGNEQFF
many	TRBV4-1	-	TRBJ1-1	TGCGCCAGCAGCCAAGCAGGGCGGGGGTTGAACACTGAAGCTTTCTTT	CASSQAGRGLNTEAFF
many	TRBV11-2	TRBD2	TRBJ2-7	TGTGCCAGCAGCCCGCGGACTAGCGGGAGGGCCAGTCGCTACGAGCAGTACTTC	CASSPRTSGRASRYEQYF
many	TRBV29-1	-	TRBJ2-6	TGCAGCGTTGAAGATGCGGGGCCCAACGTCCTGACTTTC	CSVEDAGPNVLTF
many	TRBV4-3	TRBD1	TRBJ2-7	TGCGCCAGCAGCACCGGGACAGGGACCTACGAGCAGTACTTC	CASSTGTGTYEQYF
many	TRBV7-3	-	TRBJ2-1	TGTGCCAGCAGCTTGCGGGGGGTAGGGGGCCCCTACAATGAGCAGTTCTTC	CASSLRGVGGPYNEQFF
many	TRBV5-6	TRBD2	TRBJ2-3	TGTGCCAGCAGCTTGGATGGGGGGGGAGATACGCAGTATTTT	CASSLDGGGDTQYF
many	TRBV6-6	TRBD2	TRBJ2-1	TGTGCCAGCAGTTACCTTCTAGCGGGAGACTATGAGCAGTTCTTC	CASSYLLAGDYEQFF
many	TRBV13	TRBD2	TRBJ2-2	TGTGCCAGCAGCTTTCTCTCGGGAGGGGTAAACGGGGAGCTGTTTTTT	CASSFLSGGVNGELFF
many	TRBV5-5	TRBD2	TRBJ2-7	TGTGCCAGCAGCTTAGCGGGAGGAACCTACGAGCAGTACTTC	CASSLAGGTYEQYF
many	TRBV15	-	TRBJ1-2	TGTGCCACCAGCGAAGACAGGACGTCACATTATGGCTACACCTTC	CATSEDRTSHYGYTF
many	TRBV6-1	TRBD1	TRBJ2-7	TGTGCCAGCAGGGGACAGGGATTCTTCTCCGAGCAGTACTTC	CASRGQGFFSEQYF
many	TRBV6-5	-	TRBJ1-2	TGTGCCAGCAGTTACTCCATTCAGAACTATGGCTACACCTTC	CASSYSIQNYGYTF
many	TRBV28	-	TRBJ1-5	TGTGCCAGCAGACCAATGGCGGGGAACAATCAGCCCCAGCATTTT	CASRPMAGNNQPQHF
many	TRBV14	TRBD2	TRBJ2-7	TGTGCCAGCAGTCATACTAGCGAAGAGCAGTACTTC	CASSHTSEEQYF
many	TRBV29-1	TRBD1	TRBJ1-2	TGCAGCGTTGAAGACACAGGGGACGGCTACACCTTC	CSVEDTGDGYTF
many	TRBV28	-	TRBJ1-3	TGTGCCAGCAGTTTATCCCCGAACCATGTGACAGACATGTCTGGAAACACCATATATTTT	CASSLSPNHVTDMSGNTIYF
few	TRBV6-1	-	TRBJ2-7	TGTGCCAGCAGTACACAGGAAGTTAGCTACGAGCAGTACTTC	CASSTQEVSYEQYF
many	TRBV5-1	TRBD1	TRBJ2-1	TGCGCCAGCAGCTTAGCGACAGGGGCATCGAATGAGCAGTTCTTC	CASSLATGASNEQFF
many	TRBV19	TRBD1	TRBJ2-5	TGTGCCAGTATCGGACAGGGTGAAGTGGGGACCCAGTACTTC	CASIGQGEVGTQYF
many	TRBV27	TRBD1	TRBJ2-7	TGTGCCAGCAGTCCGTCGACAGGGCACTACGAGCAGTACTTC	CASSPSTGHYEQYF
many	TRBV14	-	TRBJ2-7	TGTGCCAGCAGCCAAGATGTCGGGTCCTACGAGCAGTACTTC	CASSQDVGSYEQYF